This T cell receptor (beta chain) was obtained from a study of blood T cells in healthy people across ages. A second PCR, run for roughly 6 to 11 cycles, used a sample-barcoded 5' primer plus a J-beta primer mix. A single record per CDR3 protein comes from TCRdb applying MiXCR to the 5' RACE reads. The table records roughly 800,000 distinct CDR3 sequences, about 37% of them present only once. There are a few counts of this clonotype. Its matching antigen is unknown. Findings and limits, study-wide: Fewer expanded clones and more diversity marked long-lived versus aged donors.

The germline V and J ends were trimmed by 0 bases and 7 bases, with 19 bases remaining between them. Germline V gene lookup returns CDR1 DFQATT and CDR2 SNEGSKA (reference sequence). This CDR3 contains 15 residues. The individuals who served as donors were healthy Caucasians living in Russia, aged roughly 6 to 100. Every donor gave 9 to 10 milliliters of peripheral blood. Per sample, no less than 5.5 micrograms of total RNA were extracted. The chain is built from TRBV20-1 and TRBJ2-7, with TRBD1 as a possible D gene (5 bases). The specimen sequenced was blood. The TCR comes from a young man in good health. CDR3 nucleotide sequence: TGCAGTGCTAGAGATGGGGCTAATGCCCATGGTGAGCAGTACTTC. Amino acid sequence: CSARDGANAHGEQYF.